These T cell receptor beta chains were read from a single sample in a study of cytomegalovirus exposure and HLA in healthy donors. Sequencing used immunoSEQ multiplex PCR; TCRdb keeps in-frame clones, though not all of them. The sample has approximately 240,000 clones, 70% to 85% seen once; the top ten hold roughly 2.5%. Sequencing used PBMCs. Source of these receptors: a woman in her fifties or sixties in good health and CMV-seropositive. Both conserved end residues are part of each CDR3. Fields, in order: clone size, V gene, D gene, J gene, CDR3 protein, CDR3 DNA. The D gene is left open where the match is weak. Size values are once, few and many counts, or a class for expanded clones, and some rows have none.

size: .
V: TRBV10-2
D: TRBD1
J: TRBJ1-1
CDR3: CATSQGANTEAFF
DNA: TGCGCCACTTCCCAGGGGGCAAACACTGAAGCTTTCTTT

size: .
V: TRBV19
D: TRBD1
J: TRBJ2-4
CDR3: CASSIAADRGIQYF
DNA: TGTGCCAGTAGTATAGCCGCGGACAGGGGGATTCAGTACTTC

size: .
V: TRBV4-1
D: .
J: TRBJ1-5
CDR3: CASSQGSGTPNQPQHF
DNA: TGCGCCAGCAGCCAAGGCTCGGGGACACCCAATCAGCCCCAGCATTTT

size: .
V: TRBV5-1
D: TRBD2
J: TRBJ2-3
CDR3: CASSASGSTDTQYF
DNA: TGCGCCAGCAGTGCTAGCGGGAGCACAGATACGCAGTATTTT

size: .
V: TRBV28
D: .
J: TRBJ1-2
CDR3: CASQGWYGYTF
DNA: TGTGCCTCCCAGGGGTGGTATGGCTACACCTTC

size: .
V: TRBV28
D: .
J: TRBJ1-2
CDR3: CASSLSGREGGYTF
DNA: TGTGCCAGCAGTTTAAGTGGTAGAGAGGGTGGCTACACCTTC

size: .
V: TRBV4-1
D: TRBD2
J: TRBJ2-1
CDR3: CASSHPTGTSAHEQFF
DNA: TGCGCCAGCAGCCACCCCACCGGGACTAGCGCCCATGAGCAGTTCTTC

size: .
V: TRBV6-5
D: TRBD1
J: TRBJ2-2
CDR3: CASSFQGANTGELFF
DNA: TGTGCCAGCAGCTTCCAGGGGGCGAACACCGGGGAGCTGTTTTTT

size: .
V: TRBV7-2
D: .
J: TRBJ1-2
CDR3: CASSENRVEGYGYTF
DNA: TGTGCCAGCAGCGAAAACAGGGTAGAGGGCTATGGCTACACCTTC

size: .
V: TRBV7-8
D: .
J: TRBJ1-1
CDR3: CASSPRSGSNTEAFF
DNA: TGTGCCAGCAGCCCTCGGTCGGGATCGAACACTGAAGCTTTCTTT

size: few
V: TRBV18
D: .
J: TRBJ1-2
CDR3: CASSPSGEMGYTF
DNA: TGTGCCAGCTCACCTTCAGGGGAAATGGGCTACACCTTC

size: once
V: TRBV4-3
D: .
J: TRBJ1-3
CDR3: CASSQGRGSSGNTIYF
DNA: TGCGCCAGCAGCCAAGGCAGGGGCTCCTCTGGAAACACCATATATTTT

size: .
V: TRBV15
D: TRBD1
J: TRBJ2-5
CDR3: CATSRDRGQETQYF
DNA: TGTGCCACCAGCAGAGACAGGGGGCAAGAGACCCAGTACTTC